These 16 T cell receptor beta chains share one sample of origin, sequenced in a study of CD8+CD57+ T cells in acquired aplastic anemia. Profiles of TCR beta VDJ and CDR3 were generated from a genomic DNA template. A single record per CDR3 protein comes from TCRdb applying MiXCR to the reads. The repertoire consists of over 40,000 distinct CDR3 sequences, with about 60% occurring once and the leading ten covering 59%. Patients chosen for sequencing had CD8+CD57+ cells that had expanded, as shown by flow cytometry. The sequenced material came from sorted CD4+, CD8+, or CD8+CD57+ T cells (not recorded which) from PBMCs. The origin of the receptors is a human donor with aplastic anemia.

The V call is TRBV29-1, the J call TRBJ2-7; 11 nucleotides align to TRBD2. Trimming removed 6 bases from V and 3 bases from J; junction bases left unmatched: 4. This CDR3 region has 13 residues. Germline CDR1 SQVTM, CDR2 ANQGSEA. The CDR3 nucleotides read TGCAGCGTACGCACTAGCGGGGGCTACGAGCAGTACTTC. It codes for CSVRTSGGYEQYF.

This clonotype occurred a few times. The rearrangement joins TRBV10-3 to TRBJ1-1; D not certain. Germline V gene lookup returns CDR1 ENHRY and CDR2 SYGVKD. The V end was cut by 6 bases, the J end by 5 bases, with 13 bases between. The CDR3 is 13 amino acids. The CDR3 protein is CAISPRDGTEAFF. In DNA form, the CDR3 reads TGTGCCATCAGCCCACGGGATGGGACTGAAGCTTTCTTT.

V and J are TRBV5-1 and TRBJ2-2, with D unresolved. Germline-derived CDR1 and CDR2 are SGHRS and YFSETQ. This CDR3 spans 15 amino acids. V gave up 6 bases and J gave up 0 bases, with 12 bases separating them. The CDR3 region is CASTETFSNTGELFF. CDR3 DNA: TGCGCCAGCACCGAGACATTCTCGAACACCGGGGAGCTGTTTTTT.

J is TRBJ1-6 and V is TRBV2, with TRBD1 identical over 8 bases. There are 15 residues in the CDR3. V trimming: 2 bases; J trimming: 7 bases; junction bases outside the gene matches: 4. Looked up from germline, CDR1 is SNHLY and CDR2 is FYNNEI. The CDR3 here is CASSESQGANSPLHF. The DNA for the CDR3 is TGTGCCAGCAGTGAATCCCAGGGGGCAAATTCACCCCTCCACTTT. Drawing the rest from reference TRBV2 and TRBJ1-6, the complete variable domain is EPEVTQTPSHQVTQMGQEVILRCVPISNHLYFYWYRQILGQKVEFLVSFYNNEISEKSEIFDDQFSVERPDGSNFTLKIRSTKLEDSAMYFCASSESQGANSPLHFGNGTRLTVT.

The chain uses TRBV7-9 and TRBJ2-7; D is possibly TRBD1 (6 bases). The germline V gene has CDR1 SEHNR and CDR2 FQNEAQ (reference sequence). The CDR3 is made up of 13 amino acids. Trimming pared 8 bases from V and 0 bases from J, leaving 11 bases between. CDR3 region: CASGRDISYEQYF. In DNA, the CDR3 is TGTGCCAGCGGCCGGGACATCTCCTACGAGCAGTACTTC.

The chain combines TRBV19 with TRBJ2-5; possibly TRBD1 for D (6 bases). Trimming pared 5 bases from V and 5 bases from J, leaving 12 bases between. Germline V gene data show CDR1 as LNHDA and CDR2 as SQIVND (reference sequence). CDR3 length equals 13 residues. In DNA form, the CDR3 reads TGTGCCAGTAGTTTTGACAGGACGGAGACCCAGTACTTC. Amino acids: CASSFDRTETQYF.

The chain joins TRBV3-1 to TRBJ2-2; TRBD1 matches at 10 bases. V was pared by 2 bases and J by 5 bases, with 8 bases of the junction left unmatched. This CDR3 is built from 17 residues. Germline CDR1 is LGHDT and CDR2 is YNNKEL (reference sequence). The CDR3 reads CASSQSAGTGVTGELFF. The CDR3 DNA reads as TGTGCCAGCAGCCAATCTGCCGGGACAGGGGTGACCGGGGAGCTGTTTTTT.

This chain connects TRBV25-1 to TRBJ2-7; D might be TRBD1 (5 bases). The CDR3 length is 12 residues. From germline, CDR1 is MGHDK and CDR2 SYGVNS. V lost 8 bases and J 1 base, leaving 9 bases between the germline ends. The DNA for the CDR3 is TGTGCCAGCCAAGGGGTGTCCTACGAGCAGTACTTC. Residues: CASQGVSYEQYF.

This clonotype was counted ten times or more. The chain links TRBV4-2 to TRBJ2-7; no reliable D call. The CDR3 loop spans 16 amino acids. With 0 bases removed from V and 0 bases from J, the gap between germline ends came to 12 bases. The germline V gene encodes CDR1 LGHNA and CDR2 YNFKEQ. The CDR3 reads CASSQDLAISSYEQYF. CDR3 nucleotides: TGTGCCAGCAGCCAAGACTTAGCTATCAGCTCCTACGAGCAGTACTTC.

The V gene is TRBV7-9, the J gene TRBJ2-7, with D perhaps TRBD1 (6 bases). The tail of the sequence fits TRBJ2-1 better, so the J call may be wrong. The germline gives CDR1 SEHNR, CDR2 FQNEAQ (reference sequence). The CDR3 is 14 amino acids. The CDR3 bases are TGTGCCAGCAGCTTAGGTACAGGGCGCAATGAGCAGTTCTTC. Encoded protein: CASSLGTGRNEQFF.

The chain combines TRBV29-1 with TRBJ1-5, with 12 positions matching TRBD1. V was pared by 5 bases and J by 6 bases, with 5 bases of the junction left unmatched. Germline loops: CDR1 SQVTM, CDR2 ANQGSEA. CDR3 length equals 14 residues. The CDR3 nucleotides are TGCAGCGTTAGGGGGACAGGGGGCAGTCAGCCCCAGCATTTT. Translating it yields CSVRGTGGSQPQHF.

The chain recombines TRBV29-1 with TRBJ1-2; 7 nucleotides agree with TRBD1. With V trimmed by 8 bases and J by 6 bases, 9 bases remained unmatched. The CDR3 is 12 residues long. Germline CDR1 and CDR2: SQVTM and ANQGSEA. The CDR3 DNA is TGCAGCATACTACAGGGGAGCCATGGCTACACCTTC. This encodes CSILQGSHGYTF.

The J gene is TRBJ2-2, the V gene TRBV12-3 or TRBV12-4, with 8 bases aligning to TRBD2. The CDR3 spans 15 residues. V lost 3 bases, J lost 7 bases, and 7 bases stayed unmatched. This CDR3 is CASSFGGGYDGELFF. The CDR3, as DNA: TGTGCCAGCAGTTTTGGCGGGGGGTATGACGGGGAGCTGTTTTTT.

This chain links TRBV2 with TRBJ2-7; D gene ambiguous. Trimming stripped 2 bases from V and 6 bases from J, with 14 bases between. The CDR3 runs to 14 residues. Germline CDR1 is SNHLY and CDR2 is FYNNEI. CDR3 DNA sequence: TGTGCCAGCAGTGAACCCCCCGTTGGGCGCGAGCAGTACTTC. The encoded protein is CASSEPPVGREQYF.

Comment on this clonotype: A much larger clone differs by one base, so this may be a read error. The chain joins TRBV19 to TRBJ1-2, with 7 bases identical to TRBD1. CDR1 and CDR2 (germline): LNHDA, SQIVND (reference sequence). Trimming took 3 bases from V and 4 from J; bases not matched to a gene: 14. CDR3 length: 17 amino acids. DNA of the CDR3: TGTGCCAGTAGTATCCCCATCCGGGGCAGGGGGATCTATGGCTACACCTTC. It is translated as CASSIPIRGRGIYGYTF. The full variable domain, completed using reference TRBV19 and TRBJ1-2, is DGGITQSPKYLFRKEGQNVTLSCEQNLNHDAMYWYRQDPGQGLRLIYYSQIVNDFQKGDIAEGYSVSREKKESFPLTVTSAQKNPTAFYLCASSIPIRGRGIYGYTFGSGTRLTVV.

This chain connects TRBV29-1 to TRBJ1-2; no clear D gene. Trimming removed 7 bases at V and 2 bases at J, with 17 bases between. Germline CDR1 is SQVTM and CDR2 is ANQGSEA. The CDR3 has 14 residues. CDR3 residues: CSDRIQTENYGYTF. The CDR3 nucleotides read TGCAGCGATCGAATCCAAACAGAAAACTATGGCTACACCTTC. Using reference TRBV29-1 and TRBJ1-2 for the parts outside the CDR3, the full variable domain is SAVISQKPSRDICQRGTSLTIQCQVDSQVTMMFWYRQQPGQSLTLIATANQGSEATYESGFVIDKFPISRPNLTFSTLTVSNMSPEDSSIYLCSDRIQTENYGYTFGSGTRLTVV.